This T cell receptor beta chain was retrieved from a study of blood T cell repertoires in COVID-19 (TCRdb year 2020). Background on the whole study: Samples from collaborators originated in the United States, Italy and Spain and spanned both the acute and convalescent phases of COVID-19. The prospective study material was composed of cDNA or gDNA derived from T cells, B-cell-depleted T cells, or PBMCs. The dataset comprised deeply sampled blood TCRbeta repertoires from subjects exposed to, actively infected with, or recovered from COVID-19. The repertoires were made available in a free public database intended to serve as a resource for research on the immune response to SARS-CoV-2. The samples were drawn from two sources: the first 160 participants of the ongoing ImmuneRACE study, and approximately 1,300 subjects contributed by 6 global collaborators. Sample metadata almost always included a de-identified subject ID, COVID-19 status, age in years and sex. Where HLA class I and class II types were available, the types were taken from metadata supplied by the sample provider, not from assay-based typing.

The immunoSEQ Assay, a bias-controlled multiplex PCR, was used to amplify TCRbeta CDR3 regions from genomic DNA. Concerning the study's data processing: Nucleated cell counts per sample were estimated from amplification of reference gene primers within the assay. Sequence reads were collapsed and filtered to measure the absolute abundance of every unique TCRbeta CDR3 rearrangement. For each sample, productive Simpson clonality was calculated as the square root of Simpson's diversity index across productive rearrangements. In its TCRdb copy, this immuneACCESS table keeps in-frame sequences only and misses some clones. Where compared with another copy, unresolved V genes explain less than half of these, and the others have no known cause. V, J and clone size are taken as reported in that table, and D and trimming were inferred from the DNA itself. The sample yields 150,000 or so clones; 70% to 90% were counted once. About 1.2% of the sample goes to the ten largest clones.

Another Seattle source contributed samples from volunteer blood donors who had recovered from COVID-19. Whole blood was collected in K2EDTA tubes by collaborating institutions according to the institutions' own protocols. For TCRbeta analysis, collaborators shipped samples as frozen whole blood, isolated PBMCs, or DNA extracted from either of those sample types. A word on this clone: Its antigen remains unidentified. Per-base qualities were not stored, and no clone one base away is much larger.

Overall study results and their limits: Clinical and demographic metadata were provided uncurated, with the amount varying by source and participant.

V loses 3 bases of germline sequence and J loses 0 bases, and the interval between the two ends is 10 bases. CDR1 and CDR2 are read off the germline V gene as SGHDT and YYEEEE. From cysteine to phenylalanine, the CDR3 is 15 amino acids long. Of all the DNA, just the CDR3 is kept, 45 bases in frame from base 1. The sequenced sample was peripheral blood. This sequence was found in a man aged 55 to 70 who had recovered from COVID-19. The rearranged segments are TRBV5-6 and TRBJ2-1; the D segment could be TRBD2, given 5 matching bases. The CDR3 region has the sequence CASSWRLGSYNEQFF. The sequence in DNA is TGTGCCAGCAGCTGGAGGTTAGGCTCCTACAATGAGCAGTTCTTC.